This T cell receptor (beta chain) was observed in a study of liver allograft versus peripheral blood T cells. Study context: Graft-liver T cell receptor repertoires were compared against recipient peripheral blood repertoires.

The CDR3 totals 13 residues. Germline-derived CDR1 and CDR2 are MNHNY and SVGAGI (reference sequence). The V segment lost 6 bases and the J segment 13 bases; nucleotides outside the gene matches: 13. By share, this clonotype counts as medium-sized (0.01 to 0.1%). TCRdb called the reads again in MiXCR, with one record for every CDR3 protein. Of some 15,000 distinct CDR3 sequences listed, 22% are singletons. The source is a human patient who had a liver transplant. The graft donor may account for some of the T cells. V usage is TRBV6-6 and J usage is TRBJ2-7; TRBD1 agrees at 9 bases. The DNA of the CDR3 is TGTGCCAGCAGCATCGACACCGGGACAGGGCCCTACTTC. The encoded protein is CASSIDTGTGPYF.